These T cell receptor beta chains were read from a single sample in a study of identifying expanded T cells in peripheral blood. Profiled with immunoSEQ multiplex PCR; TCRdb holds only in-frame clones, not every one. The sample carries some 120,000 clones, approximately 84% recorded once. Sequenced material: blood. The receptors here all came from a person between 18 and 70 years old in good health. CDR3s include the opening cysteine and the closing phenylalanine or tryptophan. Each record gives: V gene, CDR3 protein.

v_call: TRBV29-1; cdr3_aa: CSVPAGQAQETQYF
v_call: TRBV2; cdr3_aa: CASSGQGDTGELFF
v_call: TRBV9; cdr3_aa: CASSPPGQGASPTEAFF
v_call: TRBV5-6; cdr3_aa: CASSLSLTGRLTGELFF
v_call: TRBV7-6; cdr3_aa: CASSLGGPGVYSYNEQFF
v_call: TRBV7-2; cdr3_aa: CASSPTLQGLNYGYTF
v_call: TRBV4-3; cdr3_aa: CASSQAVASANTGELFF
v_call: TRBV19; cdr3_aa: CASSYGDGNTEAFF
v_call: TRBV11-2; cdr3_aa: CASSFLAGGQIDEQFF
v_call: TRBV27; cdr3_aa: CASSWRGALPYNEQFF
v_call: TRBV10-3; cdr3_aa: CAISEQENTEAFF
v_call: TRBV4-1; cdr3_aa: CASSQRTGVYEQYF
v_call: TRBV10-3; cdr3_aa: CAISASTGFLYEQYF
v_call: TRBV30; cdr3_aa: CAWSNTLSTGSGYTF
v_call: TRBV7-2; cdr3_aa: CASSLQGRRGQPQHF
v_call: TRBV4-1; cdr3_aa: CASSLPLVSGTGELFF
v_call: TRBV5-6; cdr3_aa: CASSLSGQGASLYEQYF
v_call: TRBV7-8; cdr3_aa: CASSLEVPGAGETQYF